Listed below are T cell receptor beta chains from one sample, sequenced in a study of blood T cell repertoires in COVID-19. Method: immunoSEQ multiplex PCR; TCRdb's copy keeps in-frame clones and lacks some. The sample lists about 34,000 clones; 80% were seen once. The sample was peripheral blood. All receptors come from a woman between 65 and 79 years old with acute or convalescent COVID-19. The CDR3 runs from the conserved cysteine through the conserved F or W. The order of the fields is J gene, V gene, D gene, clone size, CDR3 protein, CDR3 DNA. The D gene is left open where the match is weak. Clone size is shown for a subset of rows, as once, few, many or a class of expanded clone.

J gene: TRBJ2-5
V gene: TRBV7-8
D gene: TRBD2
clone size: few
CDR3 protein: CASSRGGAETQYF
CDR3 DNA: TGTGCCAGCAGCCGCGGGGGGGCAGAGACCCAGTACTTC

J gene: TRBJ2-3
V gene: TRBV9
D gene: NA
clone size: NA
CDR3 protein: CASSAGGIDTQYF
CDR3 DNA: TGTGCCAGCAGCGCCGGAGGAATAGATACGCAGTATTTT

J gene: TRBJ2-1
V gene: TRBV2
D gene: NA
clone size: NA
CDR3 protein: CASSAGERQFF
CDR3 DNA: TGTGCCAGCAGCGCCGGAGAGAGGCAGTTCTTC

J gene: TRBJ2-1
V gene: TRBV27
D gene: NA
clone size: NA
CDR3 protein: CASGLSNEQFF
CDR3 DNA: TGTGCCAGCGGCCTGTCCAATGAGCAGTTCTTC

J gene: TRBJ1-1
V gene: TRBV5-1
D gene: NA
clone size: NA
CDR3 protein: CASSLTGHLNTEAFF
CDR3 DNA: TGCGCCAGCAGCCTCACGGGACACTTGAACACTGAAGCTTTCTTT

J gene: TRBJ2-3
V gene: TRBV5-1
D gene: NA
clone size: NA
CDR3 protein: CASSDRRGAARTDTQYF
CDR3 DNA: TGCGCCAGCAGCGACCGTCGGGGGGCCGCCCGCACAGATACGCAGTATTTT

J gene: TRBJ2-1
V gene: TRBV5-5
D gene: TRBD1
clone size: NA
CDR3 protein: CASSQGQAISYNEQFF
CDR3 DNA: TGTGCCAGCAGCCAGGGACAGGCCATCTCCTACAATGAGCAGTTCTTC

J gene: TRBJ1-3
V gene: TRBV25-1
D gene: NA
clone size: many
CDR3 protein: CASSAGNTIYF
CDR3 DNA: TGTGCCAGCAGTGCAGGAAACACCATATATTTT

J gene: TRBJ2-1
V gene: TRBV27
D gene: TRBD1
clone size: NA
CDR3 protein: CASRGTGDHEQFF
CDR3 DNA: TGTGCCAGCAGGGGGACAGGGGACCATGAGCAGTTCTTC

J gene: TRBJ1-2
V gene: TRBV7-9
D gene: NA
clone size: NA
CDR3 protein: CAIHSNYGYTF
CDR3 DNA: TGTGCCATCCACTCCAACTATGGCTACACCTTC

J gene: TRBJ2-1
V gene: TRBV27
D gene: TRBD2
clone size: NA
CDR3 protein: CASSFLKPGLRSYNEQFF
CDR3 DNA: TGTGCCAGCAGTTTCTTGAAGCCGGGACTACGCTCCTACAATGAGCAGTTCTTC

J gene: TRBJ2-1
V gene: TRBV20-1
D gene: NA
clone size: few
CDR3 protein: CTDRQDEQFF
CDR3 DNA: TGCACCGACCGGCAGGATGAGCAGTTCTTC

J gene: TRBJ1-1
V gene: TRBV19
D gene: NA
clone size: NA
CDR3 protein: CASSIDREANTEAFF
CDR3 DNA: TGTGCCAGTAGTATAGACCGGGAGGCGAACACTGAAGCTTTCTTT

J gene: TRBJ2-5
V gene: TRBV4-1
D gene: TRBD1
clone size: NA
CDR3 protein: CASSQEVTGGQETQYF
CDR3 DNA: TGCGCCAGCAGCCAAGAGGTGACAGGGGGTCAAGAGACCCAGTACTTC

J gene: TRBJ1-2
V gene: TRBV11-2
D gene: NA
clone size: NA
CDR3 protein: CASSLGDKLNYGYTF
CDR3 DNA: TGTGCCAGCAGCTTGGGGGACAAGTTAAACTATGGCTACACCTTC

J gene: TRBJ2-3
V gene: TRBV5-1
D gene: NA
clone size: NA
CDR3 protein: CASSLGQKLGTTDTQYF
CDR3 DNA: TGCGCCAGCAGCTTAGGGCAGAAACTAGGAACCACAGATACGCAGTATTTT

J gene: TRBJ2-5
V gene: TRBV24-1
D gene: TRBD1
clone size: NA
CDR3 protein: CATSDSGGQGYETQYF
CDR3 DNA: TGTGCCACCAGTGATTCCGGGGGACAGGGTTACGAGACCCAGTACTTC

J gene: TRBJ1-1
V gene: TRBV6-5
D gene: NA
clone size: NA
CDR3 protein: CASSRTANTEAFF
CDR3 DNA: TGTGCCAGCAGTCGCACAGCGAACACTGAAGCTTTCTTT

J gene: TRBJ1-1
V gene: TRBV19
D gene: TRBD1
clone size: few
CDR3 protein: CASSEGQWGTEAFF
CDR3 DNA: TGTGCCAGTAGTGAGGGACAGTGGGGTACTGAAGCTTTCTTT

J gene: TRBJ2-7
V gene: TRBV28
D gene: NA
clone size: NA
CDR3 protein: CASKLGGAALGQYF
CDR3 DNA: TGTGCCAGCAAACTCGGAGGGGCAGCCTTAGGGCAGTACTTC

J gene: TRBJ2-1
V gene: TRBV7-8
D gene: NA
clone size: NA
CDR3 protein: CASSLASGLPYNEQFF
CDR3 DNA: TGTGCCAGCAGCTTAGCATCGGGGTTACCCTACAATGAGCAGTTCTTC

J gene: TRBJ1-2
V gene: TRBV11-1
D gene: TRBD1
clone size: NA
CDR3 protein: CASSQGQGRNYGYTF
CDR3 DNA: TGTGCCAGCAGCCAGGGACAGGGGCGAAACTATGGCTACACCTTC

J gene: TRBJ2-7
V gene: TRBV9
D gene: NA
clone size: NA
CDR3 protein: CASSVTGGEQYF
CDR3 DNA: TGTGCCAGCAGCGTAACTGGCGGCGAGCAGTACTTC

J gene: TRBJ1-3
V gene: TRBV25-1
D gene: TRBD1
clone size: NA
CDR3 protein: CASSKQGSSGNTIYF
CDR3 DNA: TGTGCCAGCAGTAAACAGGGGAGCTCTGGAAACACCATATATTTT

J gene: TRBJ2-2
V gene: TRBV6-1
D gene: TRBD1
clone size: NA
CDR3 protein: CASSEAPGQGGQGELFF
CDR3 DNA: TGTGCCAGCAGTGAAGCGCCTGGACAGGGCGGACAAGGGGAGCTGTTTTTT

J gene: TRBJ2-1
V gene: TRBV7-2
D gene: NA
clone size: NA
CDR3 protein: CASSLLYNEQFF
CDR3 DNA: TGTGCCAGCAGCTTACTGTACAATGAGCAGTTCTTC

J gene: TRBJ2-4
V gene: TRBV5-1
D gene: NA
clone size: NA
CDR3 protein: CASSLGGTNGVNIQYF
CDR3 DNA: TGCGCCAGCAGCTTGGGTGGCACAAACGGGGTGAACATTCAGTACTTC

J gene: TRBJ1-5
V gene: TRBV2
D gene: NA
clone size: NA
CDR3 protein: CASRGGWNQPQHF
CDR3 DNA: TGTGCCAGCAGAGGGGGTTGGAATCAGCCCCAGCATTTT

J gene: TRBJ2-1
V gene: TRBV21-1
D gene: NA
clone size: NA
CDR3 protein: CASSKPGQATYNEQFF
CDR3 DNA: TGTGCCAGCAGCAAACCTGGACAGGCCACCTACAATGAGCAGTTCTTC

J gene: TRBJ1-2
V gene: TRBV7-2
D gene: NA
clone size: NA
CDR3 protein: CASSLDRDQRGYTF
CDR3 DNA: TGTGCCAGCAGCTTAGACCGGGATCAGCGGGGCTACACCTTC

J gene: TRBJ2-2
V gene: TRBV5-1
D gene: TRBD2
clone size: NA
CDR3 protein: CASNQAGGGTGELFF
CDR3 DNA: TGCGCCAGCAATCAAGCGGGAGGAGGAACCGGGGAGCTGTTTTTT

J gene: TRBJ1-6
V gene: TRBV5-4
D gene: NA
clone size: NA
CDR3 protein: CASSLAGERGSPLHF
CDR3 DNA: TGTGCCAGCAGCTTGGCGGGGGAAAGAGGATCACCCCTCCACTTT

J gene: TRBJ2-7
V gene: TRBV13
D gene: TRBD1
clone size: NA
CDR3 protein: CASSLSGQGFGEQYF
CDR3 DNA: TGTGCCAGCAGCTTATCGGGACAGGGCTTTGGCGAGCAGTACTTC

J gene: TRBJ1-1
V gene: TRBV2
D gene: NA
clone size: NA
CDR3 protein: CASRAAGGLGFF
CDR3 DNA: TGTGCCAGCAGAGCTGCCGGGGGGCTTGGTTTCTTT

J gene: TRBJ2-7
V gene: TRBV6-5
D gene: TRBD1
clone size: NA
CDR3 protein: CASSRDRGLYEQYF
CDR3 DNA: TGTGCCAGCAGTAGGGACAGGGGGCTCTACGAGCAGTACTTC

J gene: TRBJ2-3
V gene: TRBV10-2
D gene: NA
clone size: NA
CDR3 protein: CASSESSVYPDTQYF
CDR3 DNA: TGCGCCAGCAGTGAGTCGTCGGTTTACCCAGATACGCAGTATTTT

J gene: TRBJ1-2
V gene: TRBV2
D gene: TRBD1
clone size: few
CDR3 protein: CASSGGAGGGYGYTF
CDR3 DNA: TGTGCCAGCAGTGGTGGGGCAGGGGGCGGCTATGGCTACACCTTC

J gene: TRBJ2-5
V gene: TRBV4-1
D gene: TRBD2
clone size: NA
CDR3 protein: CASSQEGLAFETQYF
CDR3 DNA: TGCGCCAGCAGCCAAGAGGGACTAGCTTTCGAGACCCAGTACTTC

J gene: TRBJ2-2
V gene: TRBV11-2
D gene: NA
clone size: NA
CDR3 protein: CASSRRGNTGELFF
CDR3 DNA: TGTGCCAGCAGCCGTAGGGGGAACACCGGGGAGCTGTTTTTT

J gene: TRBJ2-3
V gene: TRBV27
D gene: NA
clone size: NA
CDR3 protein: CASSWDLPSSTDTQYF
CDR3 DNA: TGTGCCAGCAGTTGGGACTTACCTTCTAGCACAGATACGCAGTATTTT

J gene: TRBJ2-1
V gene: TRBV7-9
D gene: NA
clone size: NA
CDR3 protein: CASSGVGGGHNEQFF
CDR3 DNA: TGTGCCAGCAGTGGTGTGGGAGGGGGACACAATGAGCAGTTCTTC

J gene: TRBJ1-1
V gene: TRBV3-1/TRBV3-2
D gene: NA
clone size: NA
CDR3 protein: CASSQDKTGAFF
CDR3 DNA: TGTGCCAGCAGCCAAGATAAAACAGGGGCTTTCTTT

J gene: TRBJ1-2
V gene: TRBV6-6
D gene: NA
clone size: NA
CDR3 protein: CASSYSTDSRDYGYTF
CDR3 DNA: TGTGCCAGCAGTTACTCAACGGACAGTCGGGACTATGGCTACACCTTC

J gene: TRBJ2-2
V gene: TRBV4-1
D gene: TRBD2
clone size: NA
CDR3 protein: CASSQGAAGVHGELFF
CDR3 DNA: TGCGCCAGCAGCCAAGGCGCGGCGGGAGTGCACGGGGAGCTGTTTTTT

J gene: TRBJ2-1
V gene: TRBV10-3
D gene: TRBD2
clone size: NA
CDR3 protein: CAISKRESYNEQFF
CDR3 DNA: TGTGCCATCAGCAAGCGGGAGTCCTACAATGAGCAGTTCTTC

J gene: TRBJ2-7
V gene: TRBV19
D gene: NA
clone size: few
CDR3 protein: CASSSTGTTTYEQYF
CDR3 DNA: TGTGCCAGTTCTTCAACCGGGACAACAACCTACGAGCAGTACTTC

J gene: TRBJ2-7
V gene: TRBV27
D gene: NA
clone size: few
CDR3 protein: CASSTPMGGRSYEQYF
CDR3 DNA: TGTGCCAGCAGTACCCCGATGGGGGGTAGGAGCTACGAGCAGTACTTC

J gene: TRBJ1-1
V gene: TRBV19
D gene: TRBD1
clone size: NA
CDR3 protein: CASSMGSGGPGTEAFF
CDR3 DNA: TGTGCCAGTAGTATGGGTTCAGGGGGCCCGGGGACTGAAGCTTTCTTT